The 9 T cell receptor beta chains in this list originate from one sample, sequenced in a study of fetal regulatory T cell absence and autoimmunity. Sequencing was performed with immunoSEQ multiplex PCR; in TCRdb, only in-frame clones are kept and a portion is missing. The data contain 95,000 to 100,000 clones, more than 70% of them singletons. What was sequenced was pancreas tissue. The receptors stem from a male donor with IPEX syndrome.

This clone was picked up one time. The chain links TRBV2 to TRBJ2-3, with 9 bases lining up with TRBD1. CDR3 length: 22 amino acids. Unmatched junction bases numbered 27, after V lost 6 bases and J lost 2 bases. Germline V gives CDR1 SNHLY, CDR2 FYNNEI. The CDR3 DNA sequence: TGTGCCAGCAGCGAAACCTACAGGGGGCGATGGACTCCCAGCGGAGACACAGATACGCAGTATTTT. Translated: CASSETYRGRWTPSGDTDTQYF.

This chain joins TRBV5-6 and TRBJ1-5; no definite D call. CDR1 is SGHDT and CDR2 is YYEEEE in the germline V gene. The CDR3 extends over 13 amino acids. The V gene lost 1 base and the J gene lost 2 bases, with 4 bases spanning the gap. CDR3 region: CASSLTGNQPQHF. CDR3 nucleotide sequence: TGTGCCAGCAGCTTGACAGGCAATCAGCCCCAGCATTTT.

This chain connects TRBV7-8 to TRBJ2-7; 8 bases are shared with TRBD2. V trimming: 1 base; J trimming: 0 bases; junction bases outside the gene matches: 5. Germline assignment: CDR1 SGHVS and CDR2 FQNEAQ. CDR3 length: 16 residues. In nucleotides, the CDR3 is TGTGCCAGCAGCTTAGAGCTAGCGGGTTCCTCCTACGAGCAGTACTTC. Its protein is CASSLELAGSSYEQYF.

This rearrangement joins TRBV7-2 to TRBJ1-2, with TRBD1 matching 8 bases. The CDR3 is 16 residues long. Trimming removed 1 base from V and 2 bases from J; junction bases left unmatched: 6. The germline CDR1 and CDR2 sequences are SGHTA and FQGNSA. The CDR3 is CASSLVGQGPNYGYTF. The CDR3 region has the DNA TGTGCCAGCAGCTTAGTAGGACAGGGTCCAAACTATGGCTACACCTTC.

This clone came up once. This rearrangement joins TRBV23-1 to TRBJ1-2, with 8 bases fitting TRBD1. TRBV23-1 is an open reading frame whose function is uncertain. V shed 7 bases and J 4 bases; nucleotides not matched to a gene: 14. This CDR3 region has 16 residues. This CDR3 reads CASTPNGLGTGYGYTF. DNA of the CDR3: TGCGCCAGCACCCCAAACGGTTTAGGGACAGGCTATGGCTACACCTTC.

The chain combines TRBV10-3 with TRBJ1-6; D possibly corresponds to TRBD1 (5 bases). There are 14 residues in the CDR3. Trimming pared 2 bases from V and 8 bases from J, leaving 10 bases between. Germline V gene lookup returns CDR1 ENHRY and CDR2 SYGVKD. Written as DNA, the CDR3 is TGTGCCATCAGTGAGGCGGGGGGGGATTCACCCCTCCACTTT. Protein: CAISEAGGDSPLHF.

The rearrangement links TRBV4-2 to TRBJ2-4; D gene unclear. The ends were cut back, 0 bases at V and 0 bases at J, with 15 bases in the middle. The CDR3 runs 18 residues. Germline V gene lookup returns CDR1 LGHNA and CDR2 YNFKEQ. The CDR3 nucleotides read TGTGCCAGCAGCCAAGAATGGGCCATATTGCTAGCCAAAAACATTCAGTACTTC. It is translated as CASSQEWAILLAKNIQYF.

This clone came up a few times. This chain connects TRBV7-6 to TRBJ1-1; 7 bases match TRBD1. V shed 5 bases, J shed 4 bases, and the junction held 7 bases outside the gene matches. The germline gives CDR1 SGHVS, CDR2 FNYEAQ. The length of the CDR3 is 14 residues. The CDR3, as DNA: TGTGCCAGCAGCGTAAACTCAGGGGGCACTGAAGCTTTCTTT. Translated, it gives CASSVNSGGTEAFF.

This clone was counted only a few times. The V and J genes are TRBV6-5 and TRBJ1-1; D not resolved. The germline V and J ends were trimmed by 2 bases and 3 bases, with 10 bases remaining between them. This CDR3 is built from 14 residues. Per germline, CDR1 MNHEY and CDR2 SVGAGI. CDR3 sequence: CASSYIFRDTEAFF. CDR3 coding DNA: TGTGCCAGCAGTTACATCTTCCGGGACACTGAAGCTTTCTTT.